The T cell receptor (beta chain) described here comes from a study of OX40 agonist ivuxolimab in advanced cancers. Study at large: Three partial responders included one hepatocellular carcinoma patient and two cutaneous melanoma patients. Study observations and caveats: CD8+ T cells showed, on average, more clonal expansion than CD4+ cells.

V lost 5 bases, J lost 5 bases, and 9 bases stayed unmatched. There are 16 residues in the CDR3. Germline-derived CDR1 and CDR2 are PRHDT and FYEKMQ (reference sequence). Researchers took blood at baseline, on cycle 4 day 1, and on cycle 7 day 1. A remark on this clone: What it binds is unknown.

Sequencing was performed with immunoSEQ multiplex PCR; in TCRdb, only in-frame clones are kept and a portion is missing. The table includes fewer than 85,000 clones, under 80% detected once. The sample was CD4+ or CD8+ T cells sorted from blood, taken in a trial of the OX40 agonist ivuxolimab. The gene calls are TRBV13 and TRBJ2-3; TRBD1 matches 11 bases. This TCR derives from an adult with an advanced solid tumor such as melanoma, head and neck, liver or kidney cancer. CDR3 residues: CASSPQPGQGEDTQYF. DNA for the CDR3: TGTGCCAGCAGCCCCCAGCCGGGACAGGGGGAAGATACGCAGTATTTT.